The following is a T cell receptor (beta chain) sequence with its context. CDR3 length equals 16 residues. V dropped 4 bases and J dropped 3 bases, with 19 bases sitting between them. The germline CDR1 and CDR2 sequences are LGHNA and YSLEER. Clones were read by immunoSEQ multiplex PCR, and TCRdb kept only the in-frame ones, dropping some. The sample includes 95,000 to 100,000 clones, 75% to 90% of them seen just once. The entry originates in a study of control samples from healthy donors and cancer patients. This sequence originates from a man aged 25 to 40 in good health. Input material: blood. This rearrangement joins TRBV4-3 to TRBJ2-7; a possible D gene is TRBD2 (5 bases). The CDR3 spells CASSPQRAGVNYEQYF. CDR3 DNA sequence: TGCGCCAGCAGCCCCCAGAGGGCAGGCGTTAACTACGAGCAGTACTTC.